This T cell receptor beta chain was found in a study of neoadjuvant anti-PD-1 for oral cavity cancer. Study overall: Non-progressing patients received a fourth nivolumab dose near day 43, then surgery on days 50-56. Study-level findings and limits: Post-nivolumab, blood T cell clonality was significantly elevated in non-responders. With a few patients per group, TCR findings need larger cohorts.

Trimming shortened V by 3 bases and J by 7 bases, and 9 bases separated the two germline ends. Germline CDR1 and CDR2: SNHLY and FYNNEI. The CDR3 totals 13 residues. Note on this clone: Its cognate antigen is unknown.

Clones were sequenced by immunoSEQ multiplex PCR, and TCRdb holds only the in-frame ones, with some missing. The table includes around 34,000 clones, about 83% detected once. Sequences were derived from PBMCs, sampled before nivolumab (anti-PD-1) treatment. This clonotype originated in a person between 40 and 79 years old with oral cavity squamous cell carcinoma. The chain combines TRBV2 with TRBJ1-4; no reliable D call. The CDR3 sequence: CASSDIPPEKLFF. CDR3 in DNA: TGTGCCAGCAGTGACATCCCCCCTGAAAAACTGTTTTTT.